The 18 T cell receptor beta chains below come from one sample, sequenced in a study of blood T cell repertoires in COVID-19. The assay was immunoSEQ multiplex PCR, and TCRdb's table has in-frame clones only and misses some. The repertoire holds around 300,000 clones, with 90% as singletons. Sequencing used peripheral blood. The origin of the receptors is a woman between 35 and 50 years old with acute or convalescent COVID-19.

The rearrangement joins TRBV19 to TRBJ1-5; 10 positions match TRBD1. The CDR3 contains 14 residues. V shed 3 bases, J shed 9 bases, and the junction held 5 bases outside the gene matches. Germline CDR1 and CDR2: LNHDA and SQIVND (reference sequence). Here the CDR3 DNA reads TGTGCCAGTAGTATGGGACAGGGGCCACCGCCCCAGCATTTT. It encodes CASSMGQGPPPQHF.

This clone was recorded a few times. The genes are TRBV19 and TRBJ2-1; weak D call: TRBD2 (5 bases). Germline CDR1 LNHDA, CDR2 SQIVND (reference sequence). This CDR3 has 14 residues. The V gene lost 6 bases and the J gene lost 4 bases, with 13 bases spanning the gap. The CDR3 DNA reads TGTGCCAGTAGCTCCTACGGGGTTTACAATGAGCAGTTCTTC. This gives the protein CASSSYGVYNEQFF.

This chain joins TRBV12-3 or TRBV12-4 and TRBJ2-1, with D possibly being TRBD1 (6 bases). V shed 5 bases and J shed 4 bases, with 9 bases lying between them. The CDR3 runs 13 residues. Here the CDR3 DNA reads TGTGCCAGCAGTCCAGGGGCTTACAATGAGCAGTTCTTC. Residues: CASSPGAYNEQFF.

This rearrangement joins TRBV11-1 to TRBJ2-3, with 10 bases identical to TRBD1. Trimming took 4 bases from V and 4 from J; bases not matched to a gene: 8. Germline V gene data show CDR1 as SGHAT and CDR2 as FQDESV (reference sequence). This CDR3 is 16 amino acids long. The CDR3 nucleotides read TGTGCCAGCAGCTACCCGGGACAGGGGATTTCAGATACGCAGTATTTT. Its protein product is CASSYPGQGISDTQYF.

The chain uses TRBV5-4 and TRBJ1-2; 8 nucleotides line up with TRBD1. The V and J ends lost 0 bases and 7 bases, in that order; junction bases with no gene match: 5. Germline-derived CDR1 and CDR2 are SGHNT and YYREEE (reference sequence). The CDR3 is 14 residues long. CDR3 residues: CASSLAQGAIGYTF. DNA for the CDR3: TGTGCCAGCAGCTTGGCGCAGGGGGCAATTGGCTACACCTTC.

CDR3 sequence: CASSQDPHPQGYGYTF. The CDR3 coding sequence is TGTGCCAGCAGCCAAGACCCCCACCCACAGGGATATGGCTACACCTTC. This chain connects TRBV4-2 to TRBJ1-2; a possible D gene is TRBD1 (6 bases). This CDR3 comprises 16 residues. V was pared by 0 bases and J by 5 bases, with 16 bases between. Per the germline V gene, CDR1 is LGHNA and CDR2 is YNFKEQ.

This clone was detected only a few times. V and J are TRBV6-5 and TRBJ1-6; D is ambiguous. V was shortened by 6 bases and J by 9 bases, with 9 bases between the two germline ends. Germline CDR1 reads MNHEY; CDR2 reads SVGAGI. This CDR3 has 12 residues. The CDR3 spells CASRTPGSPLHF. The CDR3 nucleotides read TGTGCCAGCAGAACTCCTGGTTCACCCCTCCACTTT.

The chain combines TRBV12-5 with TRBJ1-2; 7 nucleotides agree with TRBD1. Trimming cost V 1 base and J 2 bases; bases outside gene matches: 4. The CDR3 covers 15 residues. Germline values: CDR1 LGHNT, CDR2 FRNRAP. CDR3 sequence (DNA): TGTGCTAGTGGTTTGGACAGGGGTTACAACTATGGCTACACCTTC. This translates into CASGLDRGYNYGYTF.

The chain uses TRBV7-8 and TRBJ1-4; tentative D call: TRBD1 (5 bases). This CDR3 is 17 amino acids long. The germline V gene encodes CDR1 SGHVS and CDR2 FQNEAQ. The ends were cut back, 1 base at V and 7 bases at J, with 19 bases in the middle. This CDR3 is CASSLVGRQPGGEKLFF. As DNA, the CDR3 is TGTGCCAGCAGCTTAGTGGGTCGACAACCGGGGGGTGAAAAACTGTTTTTT.

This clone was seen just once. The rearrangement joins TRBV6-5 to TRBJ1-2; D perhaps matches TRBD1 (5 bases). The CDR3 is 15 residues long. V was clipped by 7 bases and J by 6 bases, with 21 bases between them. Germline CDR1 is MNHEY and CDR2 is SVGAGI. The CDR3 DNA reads TGTGCCAGCACCGCCGAGGAGGGACGGAGCAATGGCTACACCTTC. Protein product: CASTAEEGRSNGYTF.

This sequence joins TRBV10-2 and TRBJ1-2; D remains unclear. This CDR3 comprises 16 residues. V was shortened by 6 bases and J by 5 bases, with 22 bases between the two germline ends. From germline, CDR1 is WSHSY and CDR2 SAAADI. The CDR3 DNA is TGCGCCAGCAGGGACGTTGGAGGGCGCGGCGTTTATGGCTACACCTTC. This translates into CASRDVGGRGVYGYTF.

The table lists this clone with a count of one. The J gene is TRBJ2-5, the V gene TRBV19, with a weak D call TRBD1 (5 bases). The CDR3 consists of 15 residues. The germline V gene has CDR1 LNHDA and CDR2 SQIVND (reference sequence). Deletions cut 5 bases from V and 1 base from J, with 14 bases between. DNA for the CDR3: TGTGCCAGTAGTTGGGGCCAGGAGCTCCAAGAGACCCAGTACTTC. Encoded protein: CASSWGQELQETQYF.

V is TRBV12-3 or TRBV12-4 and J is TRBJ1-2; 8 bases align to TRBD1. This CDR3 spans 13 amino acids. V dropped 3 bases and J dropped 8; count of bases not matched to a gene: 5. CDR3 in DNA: TGTGCCAGCAGTTTTTCAGGGGGCGAGGGCTACACCTTC. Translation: CASSFSGGEGYTF.

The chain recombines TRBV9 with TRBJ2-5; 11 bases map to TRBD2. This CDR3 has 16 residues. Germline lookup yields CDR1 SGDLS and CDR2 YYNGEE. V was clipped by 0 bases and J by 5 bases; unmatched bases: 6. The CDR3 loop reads CASSVVDSGGAETQYF. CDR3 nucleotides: TGTGCCAGCAGCGTAGTAGATAGCGGGGGGGCGGAGACCCAGTACTTC.

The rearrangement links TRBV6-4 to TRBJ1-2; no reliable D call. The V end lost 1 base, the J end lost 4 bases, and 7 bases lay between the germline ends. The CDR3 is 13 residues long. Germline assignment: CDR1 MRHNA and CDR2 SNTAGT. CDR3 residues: CASSDLGSYGYTF. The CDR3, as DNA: TGTGCCAGCAGTGACTTGGGCAGCTATGGCTACACCTTC.

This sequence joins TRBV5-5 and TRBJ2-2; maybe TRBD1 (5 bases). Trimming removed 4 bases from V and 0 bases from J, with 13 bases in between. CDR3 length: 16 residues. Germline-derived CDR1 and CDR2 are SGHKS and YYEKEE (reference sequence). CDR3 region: CASSQYWTTNTGELFF. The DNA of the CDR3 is TGTGCCAGCAGCCAGTACTGGACAACGAACACCGGGGAGCTGTTTTTT.

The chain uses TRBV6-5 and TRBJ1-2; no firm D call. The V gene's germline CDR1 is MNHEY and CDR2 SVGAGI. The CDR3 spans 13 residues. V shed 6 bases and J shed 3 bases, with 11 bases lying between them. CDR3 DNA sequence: TGTGCCAGCAGGGAGGACGGATACTATGGCTACACCTTC. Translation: CASREDGYYGYTF.

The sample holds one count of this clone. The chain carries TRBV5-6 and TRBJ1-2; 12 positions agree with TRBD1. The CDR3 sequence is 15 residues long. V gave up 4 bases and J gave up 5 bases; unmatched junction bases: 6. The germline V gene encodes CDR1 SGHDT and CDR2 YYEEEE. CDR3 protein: CASSVPGQGAYGYTF. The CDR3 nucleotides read TGTGCCAGCAGCGTGCCGGGACAGGGGGCTTATGGCTACACCTTC.